This T cell receptor (beta chain) stems from a study of blood T cells in healthy people across ages. A sample-barcoded 5' primer and a J-beta primer mix were used in a second PCR of about 7 to 12 cycles. TCRdb ran MiXCR on the 5' RACE reads and lists one entry per CDR3 protein. The sample has around 1.5 million distinct CDR3 sequences, around 55% seen once. This CDR3 is built from 15 residues. Germline trimming cut 6 bases from V and 5 bases from J; bases unmatched to any gene: 7. CDR1 is PRHDT, CDR2 FYEKMQ, per germline (reference sequence). The TCR sequence derives from a man in his late teens or twenties in good health. The sequencing input was blood. This chain uses TRBV13 with TRBJ2-1; TRBD1 aligns across 10 bases. This CDR3 reads CASRGLGTGDNEQFF. The CDR3 DNA is TGTGCCAGCAGAGGGCTCGGGACAGGGGACAATGAGCAGTTCTTC. The whole variable domain, remainder taken from reference TRBV13 and TRBJ2-1, is AAGVIQSPRHLIKEKRETATLKCYPIPRHDTVYWYQQGPGQDPQFLISFYEKMQSDKGSIPDRFSAQQFSDYHSELNMSSLELGDSALYFCASRGLGTGDNEQFFGPGTRLTVL.